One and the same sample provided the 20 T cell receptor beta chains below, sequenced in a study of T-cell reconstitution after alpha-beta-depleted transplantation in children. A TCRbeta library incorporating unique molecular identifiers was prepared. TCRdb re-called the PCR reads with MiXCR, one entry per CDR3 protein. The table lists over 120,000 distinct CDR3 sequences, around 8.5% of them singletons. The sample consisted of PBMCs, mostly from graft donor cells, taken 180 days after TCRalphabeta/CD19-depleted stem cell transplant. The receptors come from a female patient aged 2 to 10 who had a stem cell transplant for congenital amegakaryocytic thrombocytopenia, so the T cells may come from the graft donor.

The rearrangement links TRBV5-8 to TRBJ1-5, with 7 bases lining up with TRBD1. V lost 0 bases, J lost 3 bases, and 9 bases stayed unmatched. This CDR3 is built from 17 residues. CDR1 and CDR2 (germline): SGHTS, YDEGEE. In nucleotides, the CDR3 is TGTGCCAGCAGCTTGGTTTTTTCGGGGACAGACAATCAGCCCCAGCATTTT. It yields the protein CASSLVFSGTDNQPQHF. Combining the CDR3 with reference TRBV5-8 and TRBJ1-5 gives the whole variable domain EAGVTQSPTHLIKTRGQQATLRCSPISGHTSVYWYQQALGLGLQFLLWYDEGEERNRGNFPPRFSGRQFPNYSSELNVNALELEDSALYLCASSLVFSGTDNQPQHFGDGTRLSIL.

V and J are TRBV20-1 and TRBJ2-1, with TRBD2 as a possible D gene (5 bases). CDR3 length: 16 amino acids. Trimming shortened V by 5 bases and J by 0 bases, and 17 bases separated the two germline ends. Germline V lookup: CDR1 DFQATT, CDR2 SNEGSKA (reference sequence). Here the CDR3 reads CSAEGRQKSSYNEQFF. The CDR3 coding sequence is TGCAGTGCTGAGGGCCGGCAGAAGAGCTCCTACAATGAGCAGTTCTTC.

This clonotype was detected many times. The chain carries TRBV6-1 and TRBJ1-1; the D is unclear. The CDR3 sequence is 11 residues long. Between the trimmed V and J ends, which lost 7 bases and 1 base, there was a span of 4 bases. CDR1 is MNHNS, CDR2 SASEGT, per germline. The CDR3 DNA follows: TGTGCCAGCAACAAGAACACTGAAGCTTTCTTT. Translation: CASNKNTEAFF.

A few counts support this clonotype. The CDR3 bases are TGCGCCAGCAGCCAAATTTACAGGGGGCGAGAGACCCAGTACTTC. Translation gives CASSQIYRGRETQYF. This chain uses TRBV4-3 with TRBJ2-5; 9 bases line up with TRBD1. The CDR3 is made up of 15 amino acids. The germline CDR1 and CDR2 sequences are LGHNA and YSLEER. Trimming at V came to 2 bases and at J to 4 bases, leaving 5 bases not matched to a gene.

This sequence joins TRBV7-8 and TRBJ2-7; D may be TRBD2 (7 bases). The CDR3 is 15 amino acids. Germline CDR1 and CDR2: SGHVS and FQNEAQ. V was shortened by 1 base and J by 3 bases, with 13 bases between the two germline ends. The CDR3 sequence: CASSLGPRGGYEQYF. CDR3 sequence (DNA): TGTGCCAGCAGCTTAGGTCCTAGGGGGGGCTACGAGCAGTACTTC.

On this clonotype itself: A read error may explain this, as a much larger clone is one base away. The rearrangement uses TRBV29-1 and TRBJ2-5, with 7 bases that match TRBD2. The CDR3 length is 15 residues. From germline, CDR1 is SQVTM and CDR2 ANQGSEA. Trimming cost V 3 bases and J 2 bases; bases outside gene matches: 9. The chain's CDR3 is CSVESPTSKQETQYF. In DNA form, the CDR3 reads TGCAGCGTTGAGTCCCCGACTAGCAAACAAGAGACCCAGTACTTC.

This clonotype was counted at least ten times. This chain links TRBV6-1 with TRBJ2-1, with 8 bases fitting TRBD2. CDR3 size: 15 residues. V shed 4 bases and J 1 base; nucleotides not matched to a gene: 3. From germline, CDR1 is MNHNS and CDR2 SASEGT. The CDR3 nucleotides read TGTGCCAGCAGTGTCAGCGGGGGATCCTACAATGAGCAGTTCTTC. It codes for CASSVSGGSYNEQFF.

The CDR3 DNA is TGTGCCATCAGTGATGCGGTCCGTGGGGCCAACGTCCTGACTTTC. As protein: CAISDAVRGANVLTF. J is TRBJ2-6 and V is TRBV10-3; D unresolved. With 3 bases removed from V and 3 bases from J, the gap between germline ends came to 9 bases. From germline, CDR1 is ENHRY and CDR2 SYGVKD. The CDR3 extends over 15 amino acids.

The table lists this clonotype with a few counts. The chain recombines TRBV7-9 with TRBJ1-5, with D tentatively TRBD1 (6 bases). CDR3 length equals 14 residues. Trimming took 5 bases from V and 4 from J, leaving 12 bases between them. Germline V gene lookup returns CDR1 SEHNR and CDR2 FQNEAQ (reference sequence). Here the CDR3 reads CASSPRGVNQPQHF. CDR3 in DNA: TGTGCCAGCAGCCCGAGGGGGGTTAATCAGCCCCAGCATTTT.

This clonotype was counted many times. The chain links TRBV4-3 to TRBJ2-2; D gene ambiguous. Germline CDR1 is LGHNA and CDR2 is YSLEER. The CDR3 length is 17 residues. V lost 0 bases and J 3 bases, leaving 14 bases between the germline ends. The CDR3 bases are TGCGCCAGCAGCCAAGAGCTGTCACAGCTTGACACCGGGGAGCTGTTTTTT. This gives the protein CASSQELSQLDTGELFF.

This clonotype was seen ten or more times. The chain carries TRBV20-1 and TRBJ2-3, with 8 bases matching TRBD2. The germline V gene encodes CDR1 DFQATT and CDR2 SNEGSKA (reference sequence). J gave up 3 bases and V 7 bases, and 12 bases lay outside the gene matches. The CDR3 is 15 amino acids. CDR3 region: CSGHWGGGRTDTQYF. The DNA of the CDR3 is TGCAGTGGGCACTGGGGCGGGGGGAGAACAGATACGCAGTATTTT.

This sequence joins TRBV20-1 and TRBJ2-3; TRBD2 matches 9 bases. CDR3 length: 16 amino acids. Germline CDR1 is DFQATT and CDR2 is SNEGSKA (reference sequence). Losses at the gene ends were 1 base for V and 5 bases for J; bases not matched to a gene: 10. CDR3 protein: CSARGPSGGPGDTQYF. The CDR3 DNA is TGCAGTGCTAGAGGGCCCAGCGGGGGGCCGGGAGATACGCAGTATTTT.

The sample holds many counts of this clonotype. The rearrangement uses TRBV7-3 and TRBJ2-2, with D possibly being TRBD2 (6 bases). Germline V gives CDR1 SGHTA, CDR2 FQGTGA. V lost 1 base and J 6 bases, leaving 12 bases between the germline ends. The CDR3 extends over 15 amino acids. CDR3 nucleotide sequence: TGTGCCAGCAGCTTAATAGTAGGAGGGGCCGGGGAGCTGTTTTTT. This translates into CASSLIVGGAGELFF.

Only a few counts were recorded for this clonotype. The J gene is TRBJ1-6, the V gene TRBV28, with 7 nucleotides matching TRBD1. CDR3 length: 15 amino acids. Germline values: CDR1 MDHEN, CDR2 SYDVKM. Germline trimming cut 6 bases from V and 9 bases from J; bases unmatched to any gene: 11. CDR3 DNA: TGTGCCAGCAGCCCCCAGGGGGAGAGGGGTTCACCCCTCCACTTT. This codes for CASSPQGERGSPLHF.

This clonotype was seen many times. The CDR3 region has the DNA TGCAGCGTCAGCGGGGGAGCCCCTTTAGAGACCCAGTACTTC. It yields the protein CSVSGGAPLETQYF. J is TRBJ2-5 and V is TRBV29-1; 8 bases match TRBD2. Per germline, CDR1 SQVTM and CDR2 ANQGSEA. V shed 6 bases, J shed 4 bases, and the junction held 10 bases outside the gene matches. The CDR3 contains 14 residues.

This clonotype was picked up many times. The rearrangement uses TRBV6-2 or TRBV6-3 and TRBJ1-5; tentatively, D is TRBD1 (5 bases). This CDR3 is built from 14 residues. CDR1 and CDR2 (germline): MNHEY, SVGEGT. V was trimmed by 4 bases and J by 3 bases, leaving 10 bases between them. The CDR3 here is CASSFRQYNQPQHF. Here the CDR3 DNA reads TGTGCCAGCAGTTTCCGACAGTACAATCAGCCCCAGCATTTT.

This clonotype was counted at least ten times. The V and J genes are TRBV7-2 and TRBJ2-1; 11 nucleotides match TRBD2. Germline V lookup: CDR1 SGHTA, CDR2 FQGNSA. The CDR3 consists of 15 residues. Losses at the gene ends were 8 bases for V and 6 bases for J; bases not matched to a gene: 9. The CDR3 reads CASLLGLAGFNEQFF. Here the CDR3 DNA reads TGTGCCAGCCTACTTGGACTAGCGGGCTTCAATGAGCAGTTCTTC.

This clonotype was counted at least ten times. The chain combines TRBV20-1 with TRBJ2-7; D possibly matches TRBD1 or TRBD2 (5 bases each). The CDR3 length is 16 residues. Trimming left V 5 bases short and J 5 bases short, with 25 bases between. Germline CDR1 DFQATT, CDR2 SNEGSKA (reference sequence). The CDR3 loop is CSAGGPTGAGSDEQYF. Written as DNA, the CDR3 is TGCAGTGCTGGGGGACCGACCGGGGCTGGCTCTGACGAGCAGTACTTC.

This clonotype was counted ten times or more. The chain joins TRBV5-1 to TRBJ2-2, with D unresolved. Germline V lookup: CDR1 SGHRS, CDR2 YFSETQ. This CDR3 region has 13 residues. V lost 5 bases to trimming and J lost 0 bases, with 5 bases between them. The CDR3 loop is CASRVANTGELFF. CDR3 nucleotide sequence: TGCGCCAGCAGGGTCGCGAACACCGGGGAGCTGTTTTTT.

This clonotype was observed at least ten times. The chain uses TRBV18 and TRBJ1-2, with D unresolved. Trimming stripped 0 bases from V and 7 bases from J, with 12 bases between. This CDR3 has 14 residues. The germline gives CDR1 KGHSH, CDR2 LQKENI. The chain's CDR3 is CASSPPLTGSGYTF. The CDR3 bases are TGTGCCAGCTCACCACCGTTAACGGGCTCTGGCTACACCTTC.